The rows below give T cell receptor beta chains drawn from one sample of a study of T cells after yellow fever vaccination. TCRdb independently ran MiXCR on the 5' RACE reads; one entry per CDR3 protein. The sample has 550,000 or so distinct CDR3 sequences, 19% seen once; the top ten hold over 11%. The source material was PBMCs, sampled 15 days after the yellow fever booster vaccination. The receptors come from a man younger than 40 who received the YFV17D yellow fever vaccine. CDR3s include the opening cysteine and the closing phenylalanine or tryptophan. A D gene is named only where the DNA matches it firmly. A clone size is listed for some rows: how often the clone was seen (once, few, many), or a class if it is expanded.

clone_size d_call j_call v_call cdr3_aa cdr3_nt
many - TRBJ2-7 TRBV6-5 CASRGDRLSSYEQYF TGTGCCAGCAGAGGAGACAGGCTGAGCTCCTACGAGCAGTACTTC
few - TRBJ2-5 TRBV7-2 CASSSRGQETQYF TGTGCCAGCAGCTCTAGAGGCCAAGAGACCCAGTACTTC
many - TRBJ2-3 TRBV6-2/TRBV6-3 CASSGLGADTQYF TGTGCCAGCAGTGGCCTCGGAGCGGATACGCAGTATTTT
- TRBD2 TRBJ2-7 TRBV5-8 CASSLVPRRLAASYEQYF TGTGCCAGCAGCTTGGTCCCTCGACGACTAGCGGCATCATACGAGCAGTACTTC
- TRBD2 TRBJ2-2 TRBV12-3/TRBV12-4 CASSLVHRGILAGNTGELFF TGTGCCAGCAGTTTAGTTCATCGGGGGATCCTAGCGGGGAACACCGGGGAGCTGTTTTTT
- TRBD1 TRBJ2-3 TRBV12-3/TRBV12-4 CASSLVGTGSDTQYF TGTGCCAGCAGTTTAGTCGGGACAGGGTCAGATACGCAGTATTTT
- - TRBJ2-1 TRBV3-1 CASSQDNRNEQFF TGTGCCAGCAGCCAAGATAACAGAAATGAGCAGTTCTTC
once - TRBJ2-1 TRBV7-2 CASSLIPGSSNEQFF TGTGCCAGCAGCTTAATCCCCGGGAGCTCCAATGAGCAGTTCTTC
few - TRBJ2-1 TRBV6-5 CASSTGGFQNEQFF TGTGCCAGCAGTACCGGGGGTTTCCAGAATGAGCAGTTCTTC
- - TRBJ2-1 TRBV20-1 CSASAPDGRWNEQFF TGCAGTGCTAGCGCCCCGGACGGACGCTGGAATGAGCAGTTCTTC
- - TRBJ2-1 TRBV4-3 CASSQNDVVRSSYNEQFF TGCGCCAGCAGCCAGAATGACGTAGTAAGGAGCTCCTACAATGAGCAGTTCTTC
- TRBD1 TRBJ2-1 TRBV29-1 CSVEDLHERETGDGVWNEQFF TGCAGCGTTGAAGATCTTCATGAAAGGGAGACAGGGGATGGGGTGTGGAATGAGCAGTTCTTC
- TRBD2 TRBJ2-5 TRBV12-3/TRBV12-4 CASSRLAAQETQYF TGTGCCAGCAGTCGACTAGCGGCACAAGAGACCCAGTACTTC
many TRBD1 TRBJ2-7 TRBV12-3/TRBV12-4 CASTIRQGGEQYF TGTGCCAGCACCATCAGACAGGGCGGCGAGCAGTACTTC
few - TRBJ2-1 TRBV7-9 CASSSPRGAKGYNEQFF TGTGCCAGCAGCTCGCCCCGAGGAGCAAAAGGGTACAATGAGCAGTTCTTC
- TRBD2 TRBJ2-1 TRBV20-1 CSTPGTSGKGYNEQFF TGCAGTACGCCCGGGACTAGCGGGAAGGGCTACAATGAGCAGTTCTTC
- - TRBJ1-2 TRBV12-3/TRBV12-4 CASSLATGGGYTF TGTGCCAGCAGTCTAGCGACAGGAGGAGGCTACACCTTC
- TRBD2 TRBJ2-1 TRBV6-5 CASSYEMREYNEQFF TGTGCCAGCAGTTACGAGATGCGGGAGTACAATGAGCAGTTCTTC
- - TRBJ1-1 TRBV20-1 CSARDVLRARSTEAFF TGCAGTGCTAGAGACGTCCTTAGGGCCAGGTCGACTGAAGCTTTCTTT
once - TRBJ2-2 TRBV3-1 CASSQDLVSFTPGELFF TGTGCCAGCAGCCAAGATCTAGTGAGTTTTACGCCCGGGGAGCTGTTTTTT
few TRBD2 TRBJ2-2 TRBV4-3 CASSQEIAGGPKNTGELFF TGCGCCAGCAGCCAAGAAATAGCGGGAGGGCCAAAGAACACCGGGGAGCTGTTTTTT
few - TRBJ2-3 TRBV30 CAWVRAFPDTQYF TGTGCCTGGGTCCGGGCCTTCCCAGATACGCAGTATTTT
few TRBD1 TRBJ1-1 TRBV9 CASSSSTGVNTEAFF TGTGCCAGCAGCTCCTCGACAGGGGTGAACACTGAAGCTTTCTTT
few TRBD1 TRBJ1-2 TRBV27 CASSPADRGWGYTF TGTGCCAGCAGTCCCGCGGACAGGGGTTGGGGCTACACCTTC
- - TRBJ2-7 TRBV27 CASRKGGSVYEQYF TGTGCCAGCAGGAAGGGCGGCTCGGTCTACGAGCAGTACTTC
few - TRBJ2-2 TRBV28 CASRAYTGELFF TGTGCCAGCAGAGCCTATACCGGGGAGCTGTTTTTT
- TRBD2 TRBJ2-1 TRBV20-1 CSARLAGSNEQFF TGCAGTGCTAGGCTAGCGGGATCGAATGAGCAGTTCTTC
- TRBD2 TRBJ2-3 TRBV6-2/TRBV6-3 CASSYGSSGRSTDTQYF TGTGCCAGCAGTTACGGTTCTAGCGGGAGGAGCACAGATACGCAGTATTTT
few - TRBJ1-1 TRBV4-3 CASSQEIAAASEAFF TGCGCCAGCAGCCAAGAAATCGCGGCAGCATCTGAAGCTTTCTTT
few - TRBJ2-5 TRBV3-1 CASRPAAQETQYF TGTGCCAGCAGACCCGCAGCGCAAGAGACCCAGTACTTC
- TRBD2 TRBJ2-7 TRBV6-2/TRBV6-3 CASSYESRGRRYEQYF TGTGCCAGCAGTTACGAGTCTCGCGGGAGGCGGTACGAGCAGTACTTC
few TRBD2 TRBJ2-5 TRBV7-8 CASRRLAGGETQYF TGTGCCAGCAGGCGACTAGCGGGAGGCGAGACCCAGTACTTC
few - TRBJ2-5 TRBV6-1 CASSAGEGQETQYF TGTGCCAGCAGTGCAGGGGAGGGCCAAGAGACCCAGTACTTC
- - TRBJ2-7 TRBV9 CASSSRGDSEQYF TGTGCCAGCAGCTCCAGGGGCGATAGCGAGCAGTACTTC
few TRBD2 TRBJ2-3 TRBV28 CASSHPGGRARDTQYF TGTGCCAGCAGCCACCCCGGCGGGAGGGCCAGGGATACGCAGTATTTT
- TRBD1 TRBJ1-6 TRBV2 CASRETGGRSPLHF TGTGCCAGCAGGGAAACAGGGGGAAGATCACCCCTCCACTTT
- - TRBJ1-5 TRBV20-1 CSALRGGGNQPQHF TGCAGTGCTCTCCGTGGAGGGGGCAATCAGCCCCAGCATTTT
- - TRBJ2-3 TRBV24-1 CATSDPGQSLDTQYF TGTGCCACCAGTGATCCTGGACAGTCGCTGGATACGCAGTATTTT
few - TRBJ2-1 TRBV7-8 CASSSWDSYNEQFF TGTGCCAGCAGCTCCTGGGACTCATACAATGAGCAGTTCTTC
- - TRBJ2-6 TRBV29-1 CSATDRRTGANVLTF TGCAGCGCCACCGACCGGCGGACAGGGGCCAACGTCCTGACTTTC
- - TRBJ2-1 TRBV10-3 CAIGEAGSYNEQFF TGTGCCATAGGGGAGGCCGGCTCCTACAATGAGCAGTTCTTC
few TRBD1 TRBJ1-1 TRBV20-1 CSARATGAGEAFF TGCAGTGCTAGGGCGACAGGGGCGGGTGAAGCTTTCTTT
few - TRBJ1-5 TRBV20-1 CSARDVGASDQPQHF TGCAGTGCTAGAGATGTGGGTGCTAGTGATCAGCCCCAGCATTTT
- - TRBJ2-5 TRBV29-1 CSLTLVVGETQYF TGCAGCCTAACTCTCGTTGTCGGGGAGACCCAGTACTTC
- - TRBJ2-2 TRBV4-2 CASSQGTHANTGELFF TGTGCCAGCAGCCAGGGGACTCACGCGAACACCGGGGAGCTGTTTTTT
- TRBD1 TRBJ2-5 TRBV5-1 CASSIGQGQETQYF TGCGCCAGCAGCATCGGACAGGGCCAAGAGACCCAGTACTTC
- - TRBJ1-5 TRBV5-1 CASSLDLPRQANQPQHF TGCGCCAGCAGCTTGGATCTCCCTCGACAGGCAAATCAGCCCCAGCATTTT
- - TRBJ2-1 TRBV30 CAWSAGVGEQFF TGTGCCTGGAGTGCTGGGGTGGGTGAGCAGTTCTTC